Sequencing of this T cell receptor (beta chain) was carried out in a study of CD4 T cells in relation to SARS-CoV-2 and coronaviruses. Study background: ViraFEST: roughly ten-day antigen culture of PBMCs, then TCR beta CDR3 sequencing. The negative reference was HIV-1 Nef peptide pool or peptide-free culture. Study-wide results and caveats: Compared with monoreactive clones, crossreactive clones showed significantly weaker SARS-CoV-2 expansion.

Profiling relied on immunoSEQ multiplex PCR, and the TCRdb table lists in-frame clones only, not all of them. The sample has about 19,000 clones, 60% to 80% seen once. CD4+ T cells from unexposed donors were obtained before the COVID-19 pandemic (2011-2018). After 10 to 11 days of culture, CD4+ T cells were isolated. About this clone itself: Its cognate antigen is unknown.

Germline loops: CDR1 WSHSY, CDR2 SAAADI. CDR3 length: 13 residues. V lost 7 bases and J 4 bases, leaving 13 bases between the germline ends. The receptor was isolated from a human donor in good health. Sequencing was done on a sample of CD4+ T cells from PBMCs, cultured in vitro. This sequence joins TRBV10-2 and TRBJ2-5, with D unclear. The CDR3 here is CASKLGVTETQYF. The DNA of the CDR3 is TGCGCCAGCAAACTTGGGGTTACAGAGACCCAGTACTTC.